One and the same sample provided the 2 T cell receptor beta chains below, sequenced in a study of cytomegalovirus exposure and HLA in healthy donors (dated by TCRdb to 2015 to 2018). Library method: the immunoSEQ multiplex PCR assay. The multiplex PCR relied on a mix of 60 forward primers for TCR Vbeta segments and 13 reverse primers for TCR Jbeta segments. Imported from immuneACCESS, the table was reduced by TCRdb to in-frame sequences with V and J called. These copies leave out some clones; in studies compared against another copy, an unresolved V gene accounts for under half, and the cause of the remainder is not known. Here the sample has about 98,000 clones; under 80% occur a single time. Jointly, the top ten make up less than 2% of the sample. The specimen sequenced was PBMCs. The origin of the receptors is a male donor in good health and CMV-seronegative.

CDR3 nucleotides: TGCGCCAGCAGCCAAGATCCTCCGGGGGATAGTAGGAATCAGCCCCAGCATTTT. Translating it yields CASSQDPPGDSRNQPQHF. The chain is built from TRBV4-1 and TRBJ1-5; possibly TRBD1 for D (5 bases). Looked up from germline, CDR1 is MGHRA and CDR2 is YSYEKL. The CDR3 has 18 residues. The V end was cut by 0 bases, the J end by 4 bases, with 19 bases between.

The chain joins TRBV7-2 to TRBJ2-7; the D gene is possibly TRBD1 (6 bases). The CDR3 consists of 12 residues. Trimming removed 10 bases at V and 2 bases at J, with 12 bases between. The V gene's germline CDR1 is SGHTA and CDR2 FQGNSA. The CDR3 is CATGDTAYEQYF. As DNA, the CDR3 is TGTGCCACCGGGGACACCGCCTACGAGCAGTACTTC.